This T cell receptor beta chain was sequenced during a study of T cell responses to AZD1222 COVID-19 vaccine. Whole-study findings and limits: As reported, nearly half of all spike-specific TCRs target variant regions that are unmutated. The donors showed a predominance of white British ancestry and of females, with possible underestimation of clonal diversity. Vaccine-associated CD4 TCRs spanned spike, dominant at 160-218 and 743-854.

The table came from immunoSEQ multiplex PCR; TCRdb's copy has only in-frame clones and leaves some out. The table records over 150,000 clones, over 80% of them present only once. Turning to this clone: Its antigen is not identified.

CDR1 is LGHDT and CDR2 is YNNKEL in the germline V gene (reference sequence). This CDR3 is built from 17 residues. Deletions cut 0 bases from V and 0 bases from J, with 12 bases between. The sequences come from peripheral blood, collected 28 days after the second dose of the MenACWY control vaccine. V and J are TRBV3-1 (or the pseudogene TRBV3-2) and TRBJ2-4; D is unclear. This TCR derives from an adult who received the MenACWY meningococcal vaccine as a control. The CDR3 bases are TGTGCCAGCAGCCAAGATTGGAAGAGGAAAGCCAAAAACATTCAGTACTTC. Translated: CASSQDWKRKAKNIQYF.